The clone carrying this T cell receptor (beta chain) was detected a few times. What it binds is not known. The CDR3 carries no conserved terminal phenylalanine or tryptophan, so it likely arises from a read error. The sample originates from a study of neurological immune-mediated disorders. Germline lookup yields CDR1 MGHRA and CDR2 YSYEKL. This CDR3 contains 15 residues. V lost 1 base, J lost 4 bases, and 13 bases lay in between. The team produced cDNA through 5'RACE using 10-nucleotide random UMIs. Each CDR3 protein gets one entry after TCRdb re-called the 5' RACE reads with MiXCR. The top ten clones hold roughly 2.6% of a sample with about 65,000 distinct CDR3 sequences, approximately 3.7% of them seen once. Study-wide results and caveats: Subjects shared no identical expanded-clone CDR3 amino acid sequences, suggesting private TCR-beta repertoires in all groups. Phylogenetic analysis grouped 18 of 34 multiple sclerosis patients' repertoires together, suggesting a possible repertoire signature.

Material: PBMCs. The chain joins TRBV4-1 to TRBJ1-2; no clear D. The source is a man in his fifties or sixties with multiple sclerosis. The DNA of the CDR3 is TGCGCCAGCAGCCAAGGGCACGGAGGATTCTATGGCTACACCTGC. It codes for CASSQGHGGFYGYTC.